This is a list of T cell receptor beta chains from one sample in a study of blood T cell repertoires in COVID-19. Repertoires were generated with immunoSEQ multiplex PCR, while TCRdb's copy carries only in-frame clones and drops some. The table shows 200,000 or so clones, with more than 70% occurring only once. The sample consisted of peripheral blood. These TCRs come from a woman in her sixties or seventies with acute or convalescent COVID-19. The CDR3 runs from the conserved cysteine through the conserved F or W.

CDR3 length,V gene,J gene,CDR3 protein
11,TRBV9,TRBJ1-5,CASSYIQPQHF
16,TRBV18,TRBJ1-4,CASSRGQGATNEKLFF
14,TRBV28,TRBJ1-4,CASSRTGDNEKLFF
16,TRBV3-1/TRBV3-2,TRBJ1-4,CASSPAGGNPNEKLFF
12,TRBV5-4,TRBJ1-1,CASSFSRSEAFF
14,TRBV5-5,TRBJ1-1,CASSGGGLSAEAFF
14,TRBV29-1,TRBJ2-7,CSVARDRGVGEQYF
18,TRBV19,TRBJ1-6,CASSIDGTTGGRNSPLHF
15,TRBV5-1,TRBJ1-3,CASSMSVKSGNTIYF
14,TRBV6-1,TRBJ1-5,CASSEGPGSQPQHF
16,TRBV10-3,TRBJ1-4,CAISELEGATNEKLFF
15,TRBV6-6,TRBJ2-7,CASSLSGQGTHEQYF
15,TRBV18,TRBJ2-2,CASSRDRANTGELFF
16,TRBV27,TRBJ1-1,CASTAGQGAGLTEAFF
13,TRBV7-8,TRBJ2-1,CASSLRQYNEQFF
16,TRBV5-1,TRBJ2-5,CASSLGVSGAPETQYF
17,TRBV11-2,TRBJ2-5,CASSLERGFVFQETQYF
18,TRBV15,TRBJ1-6,CATSRGGAAVSYNSPLHF
14,TRBV6-5,TRBJ1-2,CASTRTGANYGYTF
14,TRBV5-1,TRBJ1-2,CASSLGPGNYGYTF
19,TRBV6-2/TRBV6-3,TRBJ1-5,CASSYSLDLGVPGPGPQHF
16,TRBV5-1,TRBJ1-4,CASSFSGTGGEGKLFF
17,TRBV7-6,TRBJ2-5,CASSKRVAGGNQETQYF
16,TRBV28,TRBJ1-4,CASTSGWGPTNEKLFF
13,TRBV30,TRBJ1-2,CAWSVRGAGGYTF
15,TRBV6-5,TRBJ2-7,CASSHQGLAEWEQYF
15,TRBV2,TRBJ2-4,CASSRLAVAKNIQYF
11,TRBV10-1,TRBJ1-2,CARGQVYGYTF
14,TRBV6-5,TRBJ2-5,CASSSRQGQETQYF
15,TRBV5-1,TRBJ2-7,CASNPLDGGSYEQYF
15,TRBV6-5,TRBJ2-7,CASSPGRGPSYEQYF
15,TRBV19,TRBJ2-3,CASSISGTSTDTQYF
13,TRBV28,TRBJ1-1,CASSLKRTGGAFF
15,TRBV10-3,TRBJ1-1,CAISEPGQGNTEAFF
14,TRBV19,TRBJ2-2,CASSILQEAGELFF
15,TRBV11-2,TRBJ1-4,CASSLAGYGNEKLFF
13,TRBV12-5,TRBJ1-2,CASSLGWSGGYTF
13,TRBV24-1,TRBJ2-5,CATSDYAGETQYF
13,TRBV18,TRBJ2-3,CASSPGLTDTQYF
17,TRBV9,TRBJ2-2,CASSVSTSGARTGELFF
18,TRBV2,TRBJ1-4,CASRPTTGFWATNEKLFF